This entry is about one T cell receptor beta chain. Its antigen is unidentified. The sample comes from a study of OX40 agonist ivuxolimab in advanced cancers. Whole-study findings and limits: At 0.1 to 3.0 mg/kg and by week 6, clonal expansion occurred in CD4+ and CD8+ blood T cells. Researchers did not establish what antigens the expanded peripheral T cells target. Part of the nonresponder group also had normalized T-cell clonal expansion that was low.

The sampling schedule covered blood at baseline, cycle 4 day 1, and cycle 7 day 1. Sequenced by immunoSEQ multiplex PCR; TCRdb stores in-frame clones only, minus some. The profile shows 76,000 or so clones, 86% of them singletons. CDR3 length equals 14 residues. Germline CDR1 and CDR2: SGHRS and YFSETQ. V gave up 0 bases and J gave up 3 bases, with 10 bases separating them. The sequence derives from an adult with an advanced solid tumor such as melanoma, head and neck, liver or kidney cancer. Sequencing used CD4+ or CD8+ T cells sorted from blood, obtained in a trial of the OX40 agonist ivuxolimab. V and J are TRBV5-1 and TRBJ2-7, with D possibly being TRBD1 (6 bases). The DNA for the CDR3 is TGCGCCAGCAGCTTGGGCATCAGGGGCTACGAGCAGTACTTC. Its translation is CASSLGIRGYEQYF.